This T cell receptor (beta chain) was identified in a study of blood T cell repertoires in COVID-19. The CDR3 has 13 residues. In germline, CDR1 is LGHDT, CDR2 YNNKEL (reference sequence). V shed 7 bases and J 7 bases; nucleotides not matched to a gene: 9. The protocol was immunoSEQ multiplex PCR, while the TCRdb copy is restricted to in-frame clones and leaves out a portion. The repertoire holds 300,000 to 400,000 clones, with around 88% as singletons. Seattle patients were enrolled during active infection and followed longitudinally. Source material: peripheral blood. The TCR comes from a woman aged 55-69 years with COVID-19, enrolled during active disease. This chain connects TRBV3-1 (or the pseudogene TRBV3-2) to TRBJ1-2; 7 bases are a match to TRBD1. Here the CDR3 reads CASTTTGHAGYTF. CDR3 DNA sequence: TGTGCCAGCACTACGACAGGGCACGCTGGCTACACCTTC.